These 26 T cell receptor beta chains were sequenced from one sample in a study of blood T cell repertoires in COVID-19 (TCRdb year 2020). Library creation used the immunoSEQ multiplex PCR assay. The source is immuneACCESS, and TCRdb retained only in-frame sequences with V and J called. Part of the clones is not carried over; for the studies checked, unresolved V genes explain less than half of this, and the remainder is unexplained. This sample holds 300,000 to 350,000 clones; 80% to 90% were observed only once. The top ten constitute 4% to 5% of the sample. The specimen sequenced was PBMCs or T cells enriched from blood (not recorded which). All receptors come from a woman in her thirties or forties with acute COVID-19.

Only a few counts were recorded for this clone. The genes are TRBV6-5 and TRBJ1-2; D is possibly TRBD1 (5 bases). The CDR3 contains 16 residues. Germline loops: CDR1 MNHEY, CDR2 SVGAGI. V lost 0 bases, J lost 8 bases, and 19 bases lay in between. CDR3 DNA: TGTGCCAGCAGTTACTCGTCTTCTGGGGCTGGGGGGGGCTACACCTTC. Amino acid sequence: CASSYSSSGAGGGYTF.

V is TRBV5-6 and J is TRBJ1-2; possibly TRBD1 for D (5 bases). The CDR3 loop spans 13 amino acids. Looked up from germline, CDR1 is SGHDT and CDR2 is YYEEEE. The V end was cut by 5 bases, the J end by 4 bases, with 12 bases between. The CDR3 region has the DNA TGTGCCAGCAGTCTGACAGAGGTCTATGGCTACACCTTC. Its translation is CASSLTEVYGYTF. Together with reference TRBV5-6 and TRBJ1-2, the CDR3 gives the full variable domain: DAGVTQSPTHLIKTRGQQVTLRCSPKSGHDTVSWYQQALGQGPQFIFQYYEEEERQRGNFPDRFSGHQFPNYSSELNVNALLLGDSALYLCASSLTEVYGYTFGSGTRLTVV.

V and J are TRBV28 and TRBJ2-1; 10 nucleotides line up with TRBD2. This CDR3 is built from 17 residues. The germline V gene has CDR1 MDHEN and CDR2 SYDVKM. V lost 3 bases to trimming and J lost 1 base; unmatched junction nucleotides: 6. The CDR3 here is CASSFPSGSSSYNEQFF. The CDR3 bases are TGTGCCAGCAGTTTCCCTAGCGGGAGTAGTTCCTACAATGAGCAGTTCTTC. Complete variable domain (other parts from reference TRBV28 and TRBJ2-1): DVKVTQSSRYLVKRTGEKVFLECVQDMDHENMFWYRQDPGLGLRLIYFSYDVKMKEKGDIPEGYSVSREKKERFSLILESASTNQTSMYLCASSFPSGSSSYNEQFFGPGTRLTVL.

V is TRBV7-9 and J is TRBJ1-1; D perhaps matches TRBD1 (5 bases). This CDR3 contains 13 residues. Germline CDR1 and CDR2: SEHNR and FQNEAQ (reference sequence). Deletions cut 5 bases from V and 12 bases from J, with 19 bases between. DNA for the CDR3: TGTGCCAGCAGCCGAGGCTGGGGGGAGGACTCTTTCTTT. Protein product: CASSRGWGEDSFF.

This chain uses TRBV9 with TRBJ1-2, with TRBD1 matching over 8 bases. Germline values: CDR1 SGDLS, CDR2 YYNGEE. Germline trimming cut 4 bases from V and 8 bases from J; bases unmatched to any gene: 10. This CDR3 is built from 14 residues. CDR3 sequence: CASSPQTGVGGYTF. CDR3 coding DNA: TGTGCCAGCAGCCCCCAGACAGGGGTAGGGGGCTACACCTTC.

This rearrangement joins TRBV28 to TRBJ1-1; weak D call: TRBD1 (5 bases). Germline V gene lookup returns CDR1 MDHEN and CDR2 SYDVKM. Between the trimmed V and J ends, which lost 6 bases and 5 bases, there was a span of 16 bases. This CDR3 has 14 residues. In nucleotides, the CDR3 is TGTGCCAGCAGCTTCAAGGGGTGGCGGACTGAAGCTTTCTTT. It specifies CASSFKGWRTEAFF. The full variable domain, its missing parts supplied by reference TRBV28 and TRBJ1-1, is DVKVTQSSRYLVKRTGEKVFLECVQDMDHENMFWYRQDPGLGLRLIYFSYDVKMKEKGDIPEGYSVSREKKERFSLILESASTNQTSMYLCASSFKGWRTEAFFGQGTRLTVV.

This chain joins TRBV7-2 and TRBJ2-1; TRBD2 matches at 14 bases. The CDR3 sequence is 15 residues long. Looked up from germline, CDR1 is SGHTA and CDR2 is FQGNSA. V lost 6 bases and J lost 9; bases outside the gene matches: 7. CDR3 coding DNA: TGTGCCAGCAGACCTCGACTAGCGGGGGGGCCTGAGCAGTTCTTC. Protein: CASRPRLAGGPEQFF.

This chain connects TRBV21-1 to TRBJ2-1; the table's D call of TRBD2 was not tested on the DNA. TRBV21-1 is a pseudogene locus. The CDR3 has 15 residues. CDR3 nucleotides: TGTGCCAGCAGCAAAGCGGTACGGTCGGACAATGAGCAGTTCTTC. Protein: CASSKAVRSDNEQFF.

The CDR3 is CASSQDTAGIISSYNEQFF. Written as DNA, the CDR3 is TGTGCCAGCAGCCAAGATACAGCGGGGATCATTAGCTCCTACAATGAGCAGTTCTTC. J is TRBJ2-1 and V is TRBV14, with TRBD2 matching 7 bases. The germline CDR1 and CDR2 sequences are SGHDN and FVKESK. Trimming took 0 bases from V and 0 from J; bases not matched to a gene: 11. This CDR3 is 19 amino acids long.

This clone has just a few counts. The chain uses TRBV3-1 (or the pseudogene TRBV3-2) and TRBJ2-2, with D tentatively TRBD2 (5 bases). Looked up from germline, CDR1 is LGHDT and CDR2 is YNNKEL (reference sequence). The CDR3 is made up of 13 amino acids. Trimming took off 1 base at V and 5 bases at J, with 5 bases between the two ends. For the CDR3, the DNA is TGTGCCAGCAGCCAAGGAGGGACCGGGGAGCTGTTTTTT. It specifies CASSQGGTGELFF.

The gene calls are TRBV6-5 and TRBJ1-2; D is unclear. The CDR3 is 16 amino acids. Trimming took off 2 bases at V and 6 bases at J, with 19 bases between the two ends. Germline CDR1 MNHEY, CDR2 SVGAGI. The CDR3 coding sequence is TGTGCCAGCAGTTACGGGCGGGGATTGTCATACGATGGCTACACCTTC. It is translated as CASSYGRGLSYDGYTF.

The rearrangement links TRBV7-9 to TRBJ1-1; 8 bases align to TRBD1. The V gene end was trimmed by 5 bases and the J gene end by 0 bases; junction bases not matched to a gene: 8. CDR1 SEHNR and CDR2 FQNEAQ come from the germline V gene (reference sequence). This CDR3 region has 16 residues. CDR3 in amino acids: CASSTQRQGMNTEAFF. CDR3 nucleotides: TGTGCCAGCAGCACTCAAAGACAGGGGATGAACACTGAAGCTTTCTTT.

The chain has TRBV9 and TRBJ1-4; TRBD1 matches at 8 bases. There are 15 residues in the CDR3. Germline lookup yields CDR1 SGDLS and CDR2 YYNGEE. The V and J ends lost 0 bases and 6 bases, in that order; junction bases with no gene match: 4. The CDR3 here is CASSVAPGQDEKLFF. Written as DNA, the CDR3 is TGTGCCAGCAGCGTAGCTCCGGGACAGGATGAAAAACTGTTTTTT.

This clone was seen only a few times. CDR3 bases: TGTGCCAGCACTCCGGGTTTAGCAACCGCGGATAACTATGGCTACACCTTC. Its protein is CASTPGLATADNYGYTF. This rearrangement joins TRBV27 to TRBJ1-2; the D is unclear. The CDR3 sequence is 17 residues long. Germline V gene data show CDR1 as MNHEY and CDR2 as SMNVEV (reference sequence). Trimming shortened V by 7 bases and J by 1 base, and 22 bases separated the two germline ends.

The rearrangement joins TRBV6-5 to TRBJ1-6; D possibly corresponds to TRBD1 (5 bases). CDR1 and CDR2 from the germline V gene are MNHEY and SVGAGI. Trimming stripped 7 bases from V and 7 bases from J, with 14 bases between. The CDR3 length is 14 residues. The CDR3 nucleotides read TGTGCCAGCAATTCTCAGGGACTAAATTCACCCCTCCACTTT. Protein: CASNSQGLNSPLHF.

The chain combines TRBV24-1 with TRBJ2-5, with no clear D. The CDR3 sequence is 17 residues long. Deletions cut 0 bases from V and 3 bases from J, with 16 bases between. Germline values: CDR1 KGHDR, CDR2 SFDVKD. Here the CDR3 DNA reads TGTGCCACCAGTGATTTGAATCATAGAGGAGATAAAGAGACCCAGTACTTC. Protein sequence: CATSDLNHRGDKETQYF.

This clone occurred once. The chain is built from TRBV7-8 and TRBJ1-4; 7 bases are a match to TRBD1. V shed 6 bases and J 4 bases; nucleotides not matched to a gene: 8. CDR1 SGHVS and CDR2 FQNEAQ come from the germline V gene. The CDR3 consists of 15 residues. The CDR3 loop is CASSPSGDSNEKLFF. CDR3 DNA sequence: TGTGCCAGCAGTCCCTCCGGGGACAGTAATGAAAAACTGTTTTTT.

In DNA form, the CDR3 reads TGTGCCAGCAGTTACCGGGGTTCGCCCCTCCACTTT. Protein sequence: CASSYRGSPLHF. This chain joins TRBV6-2 or TRBV6-3 and TRBJ1-6; D call uncertain. Per germline, CDR1 MNHEY and CDR2 SVGEGT. This CDR3 has 12 residues. Trimming took 2 bases from V and 13 from J, leaving 9 bases between them.

In nucleotides, the CDR3 is TGTGCCAGCAGGTACGGGGAGCTTCCAGATACGCAGTATTTT. This codes for CASRYGELPDTQYF. The rearrangement links TRBV9 to TRBJ2-3; perhaps TRBD2 as D (5 bases). Trimming shortened V by 5 bases and J by 4 bases, and 14 bases separated the two germline ends. This CDR3 contains 14 residues. Germline CDR1 SGDLS, CDR2 YYNGEE.

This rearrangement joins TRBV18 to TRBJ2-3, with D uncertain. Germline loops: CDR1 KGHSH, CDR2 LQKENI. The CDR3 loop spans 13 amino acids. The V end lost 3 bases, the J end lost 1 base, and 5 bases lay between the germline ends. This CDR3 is CASSPRGTDTQYF. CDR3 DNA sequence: TGTGCCAGCTCACCCCGAGGCACAGATACGCAGTATTTT.

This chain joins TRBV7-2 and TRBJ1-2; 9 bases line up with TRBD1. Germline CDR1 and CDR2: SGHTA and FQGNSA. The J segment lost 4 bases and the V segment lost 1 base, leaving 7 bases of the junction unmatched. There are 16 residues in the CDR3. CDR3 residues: CASSLEYTGGGYGYTF. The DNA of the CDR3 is TGTGCCAGCAGCTTAGAATACACAGGGGGCGGCTATGGCTACACCTTC.

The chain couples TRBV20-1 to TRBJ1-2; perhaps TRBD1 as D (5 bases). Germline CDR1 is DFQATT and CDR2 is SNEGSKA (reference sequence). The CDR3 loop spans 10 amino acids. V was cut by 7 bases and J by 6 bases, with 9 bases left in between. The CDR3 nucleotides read TGCAGTGAATCGGGGGATGGCTACACCTTC. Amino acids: CSESGDGYTF.

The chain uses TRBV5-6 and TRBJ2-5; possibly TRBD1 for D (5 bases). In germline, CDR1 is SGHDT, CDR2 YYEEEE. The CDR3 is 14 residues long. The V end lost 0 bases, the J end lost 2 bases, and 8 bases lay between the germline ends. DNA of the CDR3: TGTGCCAGCAGCTTGGACGACAGACAAGAGACCCAGTACTTC. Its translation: CASSLDDRQETQYF.

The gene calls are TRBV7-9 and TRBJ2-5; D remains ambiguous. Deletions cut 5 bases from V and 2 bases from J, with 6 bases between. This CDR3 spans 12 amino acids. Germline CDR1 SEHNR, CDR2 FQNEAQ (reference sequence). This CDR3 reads CASSLKQETQYF. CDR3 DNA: TGTGCCAGCAGCCTAAAACAAGAGACCCAGTACTTC.

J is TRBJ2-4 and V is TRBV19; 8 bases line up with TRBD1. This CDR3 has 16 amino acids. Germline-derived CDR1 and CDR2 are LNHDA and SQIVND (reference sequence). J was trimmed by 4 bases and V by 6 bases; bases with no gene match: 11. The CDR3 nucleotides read TGTGCCAGTAGCTCCAGGGGGCGCGGGTCGAAAAACATTCAGTACTTC. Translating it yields CASSSRGRGSKNIQYF.

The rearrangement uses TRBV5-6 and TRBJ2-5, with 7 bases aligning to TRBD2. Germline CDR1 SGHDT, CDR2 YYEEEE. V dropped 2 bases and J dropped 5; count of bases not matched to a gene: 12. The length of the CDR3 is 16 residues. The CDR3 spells CASSFYGGGNSETQYF. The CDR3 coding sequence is TGTGCCAGCAGCTTTTATGGCGGGGGAAATTCGGAGACCCAGTACTTC. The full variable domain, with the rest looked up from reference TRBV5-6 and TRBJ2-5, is DAGVTQSPTHLIKTRGQQVTLRCSPKSGHDTVSWYQQALGQGPQFIFQYYEEEERQRGNFPDRFSGHQFPNYSSELNVNALLLGDSALYLCASSFYGGGNSETQYFGPGTRLLVL.